The 24 T cell receptor beta chains below all came from one sample that was sequenced in a study of response to subunit inactivated influenza vaccine. TCRdb reprocessed the RT-PCR reads via MiXCR and lists one record per CDR3 protein. The sample contains 150,000 to 200,000 distinct CDR3 sequences, about 12% of which appear only once. This sample was also put to use in a study of T cells expressing NK-cell markers. That work adds: Generation of TCR beta cDNA was performed by 5'RACE template switching incorporating UMIs.

The input for sequencing was CD8+ T cells sorted from PBMCs, taken less than 13 days after vaccination. The source of these receptors is a man in his forties or fifties who received an inactivated influenza vaccine.

Only a few counts were recorded for this clonotype. Sequence at one end of the junction differs from germline and may be a read error. The gene calls are TRBV15 and TRBJ2-1, with 12 bases that match TRBD2. The V gene's germline CDR1 is LNHNV and CDR2 YYDKDF (reference sequence). This CDR3 has 15 amino acids. The CDR3 protein is CAASPLGLAGDEQFF. CDR3 nucleotides: TGTGCCGCCAGTCCCTTGGGACTAGCGGGCGATGAGCAGTTCTTC.

This clonotype was counted only a few times. The chain links TRBV28 to TRBJ2-7; D remains unclear. V was shortened by 6 bases and J by 5 bases, with 14 bases between the two germline ends. The CDR3 covers 13 residues. Per the germline V gene, CDR1 is MDHEN and CDR2 is SYDVKM. CDR3 sequence reads: CASRHQDWDEQYF. Written as DNA, the CDR3 is TGTGCCAGCAGGCACCAGGATTGGGACGAGCAGTACTTC.

In its sample, this clonotype was seen a few times. The gene calls are TRBV27 and TRBJ2-5; maybe TRBD2 (6 bases). CDR3 length equals 15 residues. V lost 1 base and J 3 bases, leaving 12 bases between the germline ends. Germline V gives CDR1 MNHEY, CDR2 SMNVEV (reference sequence). The CDR3 protein is CASSLFAGTEETQYF. DNA of the CDR3: TGTGCCAGCAGTTTATTTGCGGGAACTGAAGAGACCCAGTACTTC.

Ten or more counts support this clonotype. The V and J genes are TRBV10-2 and TRBJ2-1; weak D call: TRBD1 (6 bases). The CDR3 has 14 residues. Per germline, CDR1 WSHSY and CDR2 SAAADI. V lost 4 bases to trimming and J lost 6 bases, with 13 bases between them. The CDR3 DNA reads TGCGCCAGCAGTGCCCCGGGACAACTCAATGAGCAGTTCTTC. Protein sequence: CASSAPGQLNEQFF.

Sample share makes this clonotype medium-sized. V usage is TRBV6-2 or TRBV6-3 and J usage is TRBJ1-1; D might be TRBD1 (5 bases). The CDR3 runs 12 residues. V lost 8 bases, J lost 1 base, and 8 bases lay in between. CDR1 MNHEY and CDR2 SVGEGT come from the germline V gene. The DNA for the CDR3 is TGTGCCAGCGGCAGGGCGAACACTGAAGCTTTCTTT. The encoded protein is CASGRANTEAFF.

This clonotype was counted only a few times. The chain joins TRBV12-3 or TRBV12-4 to TRBJ2-1, with 9 bases identical to TRBD1. The CDR3 has 14 amino acids. With V trimmed by 5 bases and J by 6 bases, 5 bases remained unmatched. In DNA, the CDR3 is TGTGCCAGCAGTCTGACAGGGGGTCTCAATGAGCAGTTCTTC. This codes for CASSLTGGLNEQFF.

The rearrangement links TRBV12-3 or TRBV12-4 to TRBJ2-7; D remains unclear. V was trimmed by 2 bases and J by 4 bases, leaving 6 bases between them. The CDR3 has 12 residues. CDR3 sequence reads: CASSLLTYEQYF. The CDR3 coding sequence is TGTGCCAGCAGTTTACTCACGTACGAGCAGTACTTC.

The chain is built from TRBV30 and TRBJ2-1; 7 bases fit TRBD2. This CDR3 has 15 residues. The V and J ends lost 4 bases and 0 bases, in that order; junction bases with no gene match: 6. Germline V gene sequence: CDR1 GTSNPN, CDR2 SVGIG (reference sequence). CDR3 amino acids: CAWMGEGLSYNEQFF. For the CDR3, the DNA is TGTGCCTGGATGGGGGAGGGCCTCTCCTACAATGAGCAGTTCTTC.

The rearrangement uses TRBV7-6 and TRBJ1-1, with a tentative D call TRBD1 (6 bases). The V end lost 5 bases, the J end lost 1 base, and 20 bases lay between the germline ends. The CDR3 is 17 residues long. CDR1 and CDR2 (germline): SGHVS, FNYEAQ. This chain's CDR3 is CASSQRVGANANTEAFF. The CDR3 DNA follows: TGTGCCAGCAGCCAAAGGGTGGGGGCGAATGCGAACACTGAAGCTTTCTTT. Variable domain in full (rest from reference TRBV7-6 and TRBJ1-1): GAGVSQSPRYKVTKRGQDVALRCDPISGHVSLYWYRQALGQGPEFLTYFNYEAQQDKSGLPNDRFSAERPEGSISTLTIQRTEQRDSAMYRCASSQRVGANANTEAFFGQGTRLTVV.

This clonotype was picked up a small number of times. The chain's CDR3 is CASSNPGSGVGEDTQYF. In nucleotides, the CDR3 is TGTGCCAGCAGTAATCCAGGCAGTGGGGTAGGGGAAGATACGCAGTATTTT. The V call is TRBV28, the J call TRBJ2-3, with a possible D match to TRBD1 (5 bases). The germline V and J ends were trimmed by 5 bases and 5 bases, with 23 bases remaining between them. CDR3 length: 17 amino acids. Germline V gives CDR1 MDHEN, CDR2 SYDVKM. The full variable domain, with the rest looked up from reference TRBV28 and TRBJ2-3, is DVKVTQSSRYLVKRTGEKVFLECVQDMDHENMFWYRQDPGLGLRLIYFSYDVKMKEKGDIPEGYSVSREKKERFSLILESASTNQTSMYLCASSNPGSGVGEDTQYFGPGTRLTVL.

The chain carries TRBV12-3 or TRBV12-4 and TRBJ2-1; 14 positions match TRBD2. The J segment lost 6 bases and the V segment lost 3 bases, leaving 13 bases of the junction unmatched. CDR3 size: 19 residues. DNA for the CDR3: TGTGCCAGCAGTTTTGTGTCGGGACTAGCGGGAGCCGGACTCAATGAGCAGTTCTTC. Its protein product is CASSFVSGLAGAGLNEQFF.

The V gene is TRBV20-1, the J gene TRBJ2-1, with 7 bases fitting TRBD2. The DNA end lines up better with TRBJ2-7; the J call may be wrong. CDR1 and CDR2 (germline): DFQATT, SNEGSKA (reference sequence). The CDR3 is 17 residues long. The CDR3 nucleotides are TGCAGTGCTAGAGATCAGTTTAGCGGGCACTCCTACAATGAGCAGTACTTC. Translating it yields CSARDQFSGHSYNEQYF.

The V call is TRBV3-1, the J call TRBJ1-1, with D tentatively TRBD1 (5 bases). The CDR3 loop spans 16 amino acids. V was cut by 4 bases and J by 1 base, with 16 bases left in between. CDR1 is LGHDT, CDR2 YNNKEL, per germline (reference sequence). CDR3: CASSPRVTGENTEAFF. In nucleotides, the CDR3 is TGTGCCAGCAGCCCGCGGGTCACAGGAGAGAACACTGAAGCTTTCTTT.

The CDR3 bases are TGCAGCGTTGATGGTCTAGCGGATTCGGCGGGCTACGAGCAGTACTTC. Translation gives CSVDGLADSAGYEQYF. The chain has TRBV29-1 and TRBJ2-7, with 7 bases identical to TRBD2. Germline CDR1 is SQVTM and CDR2 is ANQGSEA. The V and J ends lost 3 bases and 3 bases, in that order; junction bases with no gene match: 14. The CDR3 sequence is 16 residues long.

In its sample, this clonotype was seen a few times. This sequence joins TRBV28 and TRBJ2-7; 8 bases fit TRBD1. The ends lost 5 bases at V and 1 base at J; junction bases unmatched: 4. The CDR3 spans 14 residues. Per germline, CDR1 MDHEN and CDR2 SYDVKM. CDR3: CASSDRGESYEQYF. CDR3 coding DNA: TGTGCCAGCAGTGACAGGGGTGAATCCTACGAGCAGTACTTC.

The rearrangement uses TRBV28 and TRBJ2-7; 8 bases line up with TRBD1. The length of the CDR3 is 15 residues. V lost 3 bases and J lost 3; bases outside the gene matches: 7. Germline lookup yields CDR1 MDHEN and CDR2 SYDVKM. The chain's CDR3 is CASSFPMTGDYEQYF. The DNA for the CDR3 is TGTGCCAGCAGTTTCCCGATGACAGGGGACTACGAGCAGTACTTC.

V usage is TRBV28 and J usage is TRBJ2-2; D gene uncertain. Germline V gives CDR1 MDHEN, CDR2 SYDVKM. The CDR3 length is 15 residues. V lost 2 bases and J 0 bases, leaving 7 bases between the germline ends. CDR3 sequence: CASSLDLTNTGELFF. CDR3 bases: TGTGCCAGCAGTTTAGACCTCACGAACACCGGGGAGCTGTTTTTT.

This rearrangement joins TRBV4-1 to TRBJ2-3, with 10 positions matching TRBD2. This CDR3 has 24 residues. The ends lost 4 bases at V and 2 bases at J; junction bases unmatched: 30. Germline CDR1 is MGHRA and CDR2 is YSYEKL. The CDR3 sequence is CASSLIPGTGPGLALVPSTDTQYF. DNA of the CDR3: TGCGCCAGCAGCCTCATCCCTGGGACAGGACCGGGACTAGCGTTAGTACCTTCCACAGATACGCAGTATTTT.

This clonotype was observed a few times. The V gene is TRBV29-1, the J gene TRBJ2-2; tentatively, D is TRBD1 (6 bases). The V gene lost 4 bases and the J gene lost 4 bases, with 10 bases spanning the gap. CDR3 length equals 13 residues. Germline V CDR1 and CDR2: SQVTM, ANQGSEA. CDR3: CSVAGTTTGELFF. The CDR3 DNA reads as TGCAGCGTTGCGGGGACAACCACCGGGGAGCTGTTTTTT.

This clonotype has more than one count but fewer than ten. This rearrangement joins TRBV12-3 or TRBV12-4 to TRBJ2-2; D call uncertain. The CDR3 has 13 residues. V lost 8 bases, J lost 6 bases, and 13 bases lay in between. The CDR3 DNA sequence: TGTGCCAGCTGCCTAGTGATCGCCGGGGAGCTGTTTTTT. Translating it yields CASCLVIAGELFF.

This chain links TRBV7-9 with TRBJ2-7; a weak D match, TRBD2 (5 bases). CDR1 SEHNR and CDR2 FQNEAQ come from the germline V gene (reference sequence). Trimming removed 4 bases at V and 2 bases at J, with 12 bases between. This CDR3 spans 14 amino acids. CDR3 sequence (DNA): TGTGCCAGCAGCTCCTACGGAGGAACCTACGAGCAGTACTTC. Residues: CASSSYGGTYEQYF.

This clonotype was counted between two and nine times. V and J are TRBV4-1 and TRBJ2-1; D is uncertain. CDR3 size: 14 residues. The germline gives CDR1 MGHRA, CDR2 YSYEKL. V lost 0 bases and J 7 bases, leaving 10 bases between the germline ends. For the CDR3, the DNA is TGCGCCAGCAGCCAAGATAGGTTGGTGAATGAGCAGTTCTTC. Its protein product is CASSQDRLVNEQFF.

This clonotype was recorded a few times. This chain joins TRBV7-2 and TRBJ2-5; D is perhaps TRBD2 (6 bases). Trimming shortened V by 0 bases and J by 5 bases, and 13 bases separated the two germline ends. Germline V CDR1 and CDR2: SGHTA, FQGNSA. The CDR3 spans 15 residues. DNA for the CDR3: TGTGCCAGCAGCTTAGCGAGTAGTCGGGGGGAGACCCAGTACTTC. This sequence encodes CASSLASSRGETQYF. Filled out from reference TRBV7-2 and TRBJ2-5, the complete variable domain reads GAGVSQSPSNKVTEKGKDVELRCDPISGHTALYWYRQSLGQGLEFLIYFQGNSAPDKSGLPSDRFSAERTGGSVSTLTIQRTQQEDSAVYLCASSLASSRGETQYFGPGTRLLVL.

The chain joins TRBV28 to TRBJ2-1, with unresolved D. Germline V gene sequence: CDR1 MDHEN, CDR2 SYDVKM. V was shortened by 6 bases and J by 0 bases, with 12 bases between the two germline ends. The CDR3 sequence is 15 residues long. CDR3 in DNA: TGTGCCAGCAGAATAGACTTCCGCTCCTACAATGAGCAGTTCTTC. This gives the protein CASRIDFRSYNEQFF.